The T cell receptor beta chain under discussion was sequenced for a study of T cells after posttransplantation cyclophosphamide. V shed 5 bases, J shed 3 bases, and the junction held 5 bases outside the gene matches. The CDR3 is 15 amino acids. The germline V gene has CDR1 MDHEN and CDR2 SYDVKM. Cells defined as naive were viable CD3+CD4+ or CD3+CD8+ and CCR7+CD45RA+CD45RO-CD95-CD27+CD28+. Points on this clone: Its antigen is still unknown.

Study outcomes and limitations: Later post-transplant blood repertoires were often dominated by donor CD8+ memory clones. Tissue-infiltrating T cells from skin or gut overlapped little with blood T cells. After PTCy, TRB diversity resembled that of CNI/methotrexate controls.

Sequencing was performed with immunoSEQ multiplex PCR; in TCRdb, only in-frame clones are kept and a portion is missing. The sample records about 31,000 clones, over 80% being singletons. V usage is TRBV28 and J usage is TRBJ2-7; 12 bases fit TRBD2. The specimen was naive CD4+ T cells sorted from PBMCs. This clonotype originated in a woman between 55 and 75 years old in good health, CMV-negative, and a related stem cell transplant donor. CDR3 loop: CASSRTSGTNYEQYF. The CDR3 bases are TGTGCCAGCAGTCGGACTAGCGGGACTAACTACGAGCAGTACTTC.